This T cell receptor beta chain appears in the sequencing data of a study of OX40 agonist ivuxolimab in advanced cancers. Study-level information: Three patients, one with hepatocellular carcinoma and two with cutaneous melanoma, responded partially.

Remarks on this clone: As yet, its antigen is unknown.

Profiling relied on immunoSEQ multiplex PCR, and the TCRdb table lists in-frame clones only, not all of them. The sample has 30,000 or so clones, approximately 80% seen once. V was clipped by 2 bases and J by 7 bases, with 12 bases between them. Germline assignment: CDR1 SGHAT and CDR2 FQNNGV. This CDR3 comprises 13 residues. Overall study results and limits: Expanded peripheral T cells had an undetermined antigen specificity.

The chain combines TRBV11-2 with TRBJ2-7; D gene ambiguous. The TCR originated in an adult with an advanced solid tumor such as melanoma, head and neck, liver or kidney cancer. The specimen was CD4+ or CD8+ T cells sorted from blood, collected in a trial of the OX40 agonist ivuxolimab. The CDR3 loop reads CASSLTSREEQYF. CDR3 nucleotides: TGTGCCAGCAGCTTAACATCCCGAGAGGAGCAGTACTTC.